The 3 T cell receptor beta chains below were found in one sample sequenced in a study of shared clonotypes between healthy human individuals. Positive CCR7 selection of CD45RO-negative cells yielded the naive CD8 cells, and terminally differentiated effector memory CD45RA+ cells were excluded. Generated by immunoSEQ multiplex PCR, the TCRdb table keeps only in-frame clones and is missing some. This sample has about 2.1 million clones, with over 85% found just once. What was sequenced was naive CD8+ T cells from PBMCs. All receptors come from a man aged 18 to 29 in good health. Some clones in this sample may be carry-over from other donors' samples.

The chain combines TRBV15 with TRBJ1-3, with 10 bases that match TRBD1. This CDR3 is 17 amino acids long. V gave up 5 bases and J gave up 0 bases; unmatched junction bases: 7. CDR1 is LNHNV and CDR2 is YYDKDF in the germline V gene (reference sequence). This CDR3 reads CATSHPGQGSSGNTIYF. In DNA form, the CDR3 reads TGTGCCACCAGCCATCCGGGACAGGGGAGCTCTGGAAACACCATATATTTT.

CDR3 sequence (DNA): TGTGCCAGCAGTTATGGTTTGGGTACTGAAGCTTTCTTT. Its translation is CASSYGLGTEAFF. The chain couples TRBV6-5 to TRBJ1-1; no clear D gene. From germline, CDR1 is MNHEY and CDR2 SVGAGI. The CDR3 spans 13 residues. V lost 3 bases to trimming and J lost 5 bases, with 10 bases between them.

V usage is TRBV9 and J usage is TRBJ2-3, with a possible D match to TRBD1 (5 bases). Germline CDR1 SGDLS, CDR2 YYNGEE. V dropped 0 bases and J dropped 4 bases, with 12 bases sitting between them. CDR3 length: 15 residues. This CDR3 reads CASSVEQGLPDTQYF. CDR3 DNA sequence: TGTGCCAGCAGCGTAGAGCAGGGTTTGCCAGATACGCAGTATTTT.